Below, 6 T cell receptor beta chains from the same sample are listed, as sequenced in a study of control samples from healthy donors and cancer patients. Libraries were prepared by immunoSEQ multiplex PCR; TCRdb keeps only in-frame clonotypes and omits some of them. There are about 15,000 clones in the sample; approximately 91% occur only once, and 32% lies in the top ten. Material for sequencing was PBMCs. These receptors were collected from a man between 60 and 75 years old with head and neck cancer.

The chain combines TRBV7-9 with TRBJ2-3, with TRBD1 matching 9 bases. The ends lost 5 bases at V and 3 bases at J; junction bases unmatched: 9. The germline gives CDR1 SEHNR, CDR2 FQNEAQ (reference sequence). This CDR3 has 16 residues. The CDR3: CASSRRTGDGTDTQYF. The CDR3 DNA sequence: TGTGCCAGCAGCCGTCGGACAGGGGACGGTACAGATACGCAGTATTTT.

This clone is medium-sized by share. The gene calls are TRBV2 and TRBJ2-5, with unresolved D. V was trimmed by 5 bases and J by 2 bases, leaving 12 bases between them. The CDR3 covers 14 residues. Germline V gives CDR1 SNHLY, CDR2 FYNNEI. The CDR3 region has the DNA TGTGCCAGCAGTTCGTCGTTGGCGCAAGAGACCCAGTACTTC. It yields the protein CASSSSLAQETQYF.

The chain combines TRBV10-3 with TRBJ2-7; D is perhaps TRBD1 (6 bases). The V end was cut by 0 bases, the J end by 6 bases, with 15 bases between. The CDR3 is made up of 15 amino acids. Germline V gene data show CDR1 as ENHRY and CDR2 as SYGVKD. The CDR3, as DNA: TGTGCCATCAGTGAGTCAGGGCAGGGGAGATTCGAGCAGTACTTC. Protein product: CAISESGQGRFEQYF.

The J gene is TRBJ2-7, the V gene TRBV7-9; D ambiguous. The CDR3 runs to 13 residues. The V gene lost 4 bases and the J gene lost 3 bases, with 10 bases spanning the gap. CDR1 and CDR2 (germline): SEHNR, FQNEAQ (reference sequence). CDR3 residues: CASSSRVGYEQYF. DNA of the CDR3: TGTGCCAGCAGCTCCCGAGTGGGCTACGAGCAGTACTTC.

This chain connects TRBV13 to TRBJ2-7, with TRBD2 matching 11 bases. The CDR3 length is 15 residues. V lost 5 bases and J lost 4; bases outside the gene matches: 7. Per the germline V gene, CDR1 is PRHDT and CDR2 is FYEKMQ (reference sequence). CDR3 sequence: CASSLRLAGPYEQYF. The CDR3 DNA is TGTGCCAGCAGCCTCCGACTAGCGGGGCCGTACGAGCAGTACTTC.

The chain carries TRBV19 and TRBJ2-7; D gene ambiguous. CDR3 length: 13 residues. V was clipped by 6 bases and J by 5 bases, with 14 bases between them. Germline V gives CDR1 LNHDA, CDR2 SQIVND (reference sequence). This chain's CDR3 is CASSTLLRDEQYF. Written as DNA, the CDR3 is TGTGCCAGTAGCACCCTGCTTAGGGACGAGCAGTACTTC.